This TCR beta chain appears in the sequencing data of a study of blood T cell repertoires in COVID-19. As for the study in general: Samples of COVID-19 (acute and convalescent) were obtained from the United States, Italy and Spain.

Under the authors' procedure: Nucleated cell counts were estimated from reference gene primer amplification. Some clones are missing from TCRdb's copy, which holds only in-frame ones; the method was immunoSEQ multiplex PCR. The D gene and trimming were derived from the DNA, and the V and J assignments and clone size from that table. In the table there are about 160,000 clones, about 90% of which are singletons. This CDR3 is built from 12 residues. V shed 2 bases and J shed 4 bases, with 6 bases lying between them. This receptor was obtained from a man aged 55 to 70 with acute or convalescent COVID-19. The rearrangement links TRBV12-3 or TRBV12-4 to TRBJ2-7, with D unclear. Sequenced material: peripheral blood. The CDR3 DNA follows: TGTGCCAGCAGTTTATCCCAGTACGAGCAGTACTTC. Translation: CASSLSQYEQYF.